This TCR beta chain was recorded in a study of T-cell memory formation after mild COVID-19. Study-wide results and limits: Some clones that responded turned up in pre-infection memory, which suggests that cross-reactive memory joined in. Shrinking CD4+ clones resided mostly in CM and EM, and CD8+ ones in EMRA.

Details on this clonotype: Antigen: not known.

Per the germline V gene, CDR1 is LGHNT and CDR2 is FRNRAP. V was cut by 3 bases and J by 4 bases, with 7 bases left in between. The CDR3 is 13 amino acids. Sample barcodes and UMIs were carried by the TCR alpha and TCR beta cDNA libraries that 5'RACE generated with constant-segment primers. TCRdb reanalysed the 5' RACE reads using MiXCR and keeps one entry per CDR3 protein. Among 45,000 to 50,000 distinct CDR3 sequences listed, approximately 7% were seen once. The sequencing sample was made of PBMCs or a T cell subset sorted from them (not recorded which). The chain links TRBV12-5 to TRBJ1-5; D is unclear. This receptor was obtained from a man younger than 35 who had mild COVID-19 (a few samples of this study predate the infection). Cell type and time point are not known. The CDR3 DNA reads TGTGCTAGTGGTTTATACAGAAATCAGCCCCAGCATTTT. This translates into CASGLYRNQPQHF.